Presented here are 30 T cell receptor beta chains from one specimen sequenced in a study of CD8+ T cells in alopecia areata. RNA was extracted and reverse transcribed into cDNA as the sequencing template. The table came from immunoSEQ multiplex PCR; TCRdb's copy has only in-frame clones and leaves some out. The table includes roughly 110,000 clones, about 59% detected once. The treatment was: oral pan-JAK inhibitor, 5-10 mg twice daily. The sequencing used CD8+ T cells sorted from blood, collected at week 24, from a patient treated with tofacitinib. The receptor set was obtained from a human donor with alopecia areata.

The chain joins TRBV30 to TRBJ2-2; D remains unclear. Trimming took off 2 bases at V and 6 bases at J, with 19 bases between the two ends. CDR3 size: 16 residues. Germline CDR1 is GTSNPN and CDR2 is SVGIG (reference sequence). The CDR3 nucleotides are TGTGCCTGGAGTCCCTTTTATGGCGATATCGCCGGGGAGCTGTTTTTT. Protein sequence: CAWSPFYGDIAGELFF.

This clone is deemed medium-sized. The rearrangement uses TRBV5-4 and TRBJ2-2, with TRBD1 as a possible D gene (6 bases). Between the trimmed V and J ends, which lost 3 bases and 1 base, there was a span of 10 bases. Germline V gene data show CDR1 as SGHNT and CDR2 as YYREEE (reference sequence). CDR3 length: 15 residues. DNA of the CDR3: TGTGCCAGCAGCTCGAAGGGGGTGAACACCGGGGAGCTGTTTTTT. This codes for CASSSKGVNTGELFF.

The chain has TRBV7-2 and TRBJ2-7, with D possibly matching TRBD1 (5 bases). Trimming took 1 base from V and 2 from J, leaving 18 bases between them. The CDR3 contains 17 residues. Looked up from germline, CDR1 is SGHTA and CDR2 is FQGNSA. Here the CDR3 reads CASSLDVFGASTYEQYF. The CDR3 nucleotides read TGTGCCAGCAGCTTAGACGTCTTTGGGGCTTCGACCTACGAGCAGTACTTC.

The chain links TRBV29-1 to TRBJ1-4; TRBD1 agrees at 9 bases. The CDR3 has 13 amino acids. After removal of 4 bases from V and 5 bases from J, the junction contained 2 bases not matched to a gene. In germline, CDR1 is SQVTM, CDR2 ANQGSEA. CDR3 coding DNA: TGCAGCGTTGGGACAGGGGAGAATGAAAAACTGTTTTTT. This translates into CSVGTGENEKLFF.

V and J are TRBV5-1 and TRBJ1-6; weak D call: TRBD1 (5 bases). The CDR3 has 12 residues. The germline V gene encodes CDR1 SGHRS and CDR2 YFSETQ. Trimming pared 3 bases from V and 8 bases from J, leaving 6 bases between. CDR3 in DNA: TGCGCCAGCAGCTGGGGGGATTCACCCCTCCACTTT. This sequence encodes CASSWGDSPLHF. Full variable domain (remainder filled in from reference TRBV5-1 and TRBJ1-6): KAGVTQTPRYLIKTRGQQVTLSCSPISGHRSVSWYQQTPGQGLQFLFEYFSETQRNKGNFPGRFSGRQFSNSRSEMNVSTLELGDSALYLCASSWGDSPLHFGNGTRLTVT.

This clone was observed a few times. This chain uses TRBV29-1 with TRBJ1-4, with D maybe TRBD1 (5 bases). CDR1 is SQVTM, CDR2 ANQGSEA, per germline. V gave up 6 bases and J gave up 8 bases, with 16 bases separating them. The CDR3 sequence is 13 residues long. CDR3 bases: TGCAGCGTGAGTTTAGGGGTAGAGGAAAAACTGTTTTTT. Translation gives CSVSLGVEEKLFF.

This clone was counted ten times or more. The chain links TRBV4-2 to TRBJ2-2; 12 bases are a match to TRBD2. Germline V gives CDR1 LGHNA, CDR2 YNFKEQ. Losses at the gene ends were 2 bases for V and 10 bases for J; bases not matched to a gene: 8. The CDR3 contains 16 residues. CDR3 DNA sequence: TGTGCCAGCAGCCAAACGACTAGCGGGGGCCCCGAGGAGCTGTTTTTT. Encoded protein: CASSQTTSGGPEELFF.

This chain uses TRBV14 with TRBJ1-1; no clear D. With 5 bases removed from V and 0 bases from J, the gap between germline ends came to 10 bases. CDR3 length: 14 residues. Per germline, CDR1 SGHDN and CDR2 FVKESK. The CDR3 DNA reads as TGTGCCAGCAGCGACCGAGAAATGAACACTGAAGCTTTCTTT. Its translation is CASSDREMNTEAFF.

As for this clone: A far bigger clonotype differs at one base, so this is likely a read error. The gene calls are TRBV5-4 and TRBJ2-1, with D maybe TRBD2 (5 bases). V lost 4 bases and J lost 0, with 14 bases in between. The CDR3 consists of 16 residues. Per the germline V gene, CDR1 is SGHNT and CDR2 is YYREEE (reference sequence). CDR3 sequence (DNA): TGTGCCAGCAGCCAAGAGGACTGGACCTCCTACAATGAGCAGTTCTTC. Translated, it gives CASSQEDWTSYNEQFF.

The DNA of the CDR3 is TGTGCCAGCATGGCAGGGAACACCGGGGAGCTGTTTTTT. It encodes CASMAGNTGELFF. The chain employs TRBV27 and TRBJ2-2; D gene ambiguous. In germline, CDR1 is MNHEY, CDR2 SMNVEV (reference sequence). V was trimmed by 7 bases and J by 1 base, leaving 7 bases between them. This CDR3 contains 13 residues.

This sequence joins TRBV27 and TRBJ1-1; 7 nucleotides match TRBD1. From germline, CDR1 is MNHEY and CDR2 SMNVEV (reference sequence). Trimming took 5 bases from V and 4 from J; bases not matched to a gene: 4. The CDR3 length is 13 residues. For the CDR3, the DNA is TGTGCCAGCAGTGACGACAGGGCCACTGAAGCTTTCTTT. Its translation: CASSDDRATEAFF.

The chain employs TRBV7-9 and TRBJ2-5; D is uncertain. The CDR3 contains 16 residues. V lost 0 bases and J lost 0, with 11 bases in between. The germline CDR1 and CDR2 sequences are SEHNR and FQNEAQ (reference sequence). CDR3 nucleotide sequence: TGTGCCAGCAGCTTAGCGTCCTTGGACCACCAAGAGACCCAGTACTTC. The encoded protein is CASSLASLDHQETQYF.

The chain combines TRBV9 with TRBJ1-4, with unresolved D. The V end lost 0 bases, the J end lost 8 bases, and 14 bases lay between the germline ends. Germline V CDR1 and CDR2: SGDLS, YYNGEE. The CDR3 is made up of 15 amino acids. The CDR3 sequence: CASSVAGKGNEKLFF. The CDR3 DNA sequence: TGTGCCAGCAGCGTAGCAGGAAAGGGAAACGAAAAACTGTTTTTT. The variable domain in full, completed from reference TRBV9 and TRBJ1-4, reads DSGVTQTPKHLITATGQRVTLRCSPRSGDLSVYWYQQSLDQGLQFLIQYYNGEERAKGNILERFSAQQFPDLHSELNLSSLELGDSALYFCASSVAGKGNEKLFFGSGTQLSVL.

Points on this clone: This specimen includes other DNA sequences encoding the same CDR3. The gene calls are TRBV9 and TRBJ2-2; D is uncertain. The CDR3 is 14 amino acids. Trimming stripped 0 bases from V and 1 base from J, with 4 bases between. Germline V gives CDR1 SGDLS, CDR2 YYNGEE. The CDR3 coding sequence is TGTGCCAGCAGCGTAGGCGGGAACACCGGGGAGCTGTTTTTT. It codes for CASSVGGNTGELFF.

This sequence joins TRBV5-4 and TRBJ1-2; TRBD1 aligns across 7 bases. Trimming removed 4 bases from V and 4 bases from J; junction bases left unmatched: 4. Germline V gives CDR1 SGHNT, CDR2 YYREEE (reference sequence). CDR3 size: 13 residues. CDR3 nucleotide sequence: TGTGCCAGCAGCATAGGGACAGCCTATGGCTACACCTTC. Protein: CASSIGTAYGYTF.

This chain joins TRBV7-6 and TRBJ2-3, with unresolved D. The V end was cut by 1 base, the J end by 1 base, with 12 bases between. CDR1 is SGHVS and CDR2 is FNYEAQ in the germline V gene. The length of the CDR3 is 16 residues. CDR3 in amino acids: CASSLVDRSGTDTQYF. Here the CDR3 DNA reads TGTGCCAGCAGCTTAGTGGACCGATCTGGCACAGATACGCAGTATTTT.

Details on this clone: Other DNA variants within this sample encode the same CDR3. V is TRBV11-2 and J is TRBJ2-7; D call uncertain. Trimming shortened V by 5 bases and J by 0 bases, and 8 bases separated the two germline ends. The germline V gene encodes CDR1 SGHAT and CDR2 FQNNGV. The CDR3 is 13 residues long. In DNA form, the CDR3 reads TGTGCCAGCAGCCCGGGCCACTCCTACGAGCAGTACTTC. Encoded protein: CASSPGHSYEQYF.

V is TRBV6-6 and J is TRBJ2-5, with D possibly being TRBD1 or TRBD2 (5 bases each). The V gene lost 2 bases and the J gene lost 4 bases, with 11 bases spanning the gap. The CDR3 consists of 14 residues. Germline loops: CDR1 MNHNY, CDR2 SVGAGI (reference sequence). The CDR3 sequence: CASSYDLGGETQYF. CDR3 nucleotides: TGTGCCAGCAGTTACGACCTTGGGGGAGAGACCCAGTACTTC.

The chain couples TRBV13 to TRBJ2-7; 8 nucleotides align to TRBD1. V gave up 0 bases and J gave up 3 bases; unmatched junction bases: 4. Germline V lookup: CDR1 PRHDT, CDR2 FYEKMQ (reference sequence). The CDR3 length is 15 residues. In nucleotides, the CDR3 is TGTGCCAGCAGCTTAGGATCAGGGGGCATCTACGAGCAGTACTTC. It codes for CASSLGSGGIYEQYF.

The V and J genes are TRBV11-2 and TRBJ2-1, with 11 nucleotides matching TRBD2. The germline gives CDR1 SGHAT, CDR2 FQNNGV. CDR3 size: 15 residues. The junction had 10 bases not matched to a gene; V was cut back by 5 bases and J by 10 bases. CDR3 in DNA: TGTGCCAGCAGCCACACTAGCGGGGGCAGCAACGAGCAGTTCTTC. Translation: CASSHTSGGSNEQFF.

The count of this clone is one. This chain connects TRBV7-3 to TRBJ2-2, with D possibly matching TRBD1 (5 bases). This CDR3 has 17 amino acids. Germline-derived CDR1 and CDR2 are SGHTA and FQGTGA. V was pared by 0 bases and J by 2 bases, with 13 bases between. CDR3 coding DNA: TGTGCCAGCAGCTTAACGTCGGGCAGGGCCAACACCGGGGAGCTGTTTTTT. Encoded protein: CASSLTSGRANTGELFF.

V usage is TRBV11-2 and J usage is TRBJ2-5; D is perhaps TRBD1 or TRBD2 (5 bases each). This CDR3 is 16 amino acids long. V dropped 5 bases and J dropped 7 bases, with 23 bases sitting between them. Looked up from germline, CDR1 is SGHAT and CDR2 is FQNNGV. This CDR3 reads CASSVRGPITGLTQYF. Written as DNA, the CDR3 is TGTGCCAGCAGCGTAAGGGGACCCATCACTGGCTTGACCCAGTACTTC.

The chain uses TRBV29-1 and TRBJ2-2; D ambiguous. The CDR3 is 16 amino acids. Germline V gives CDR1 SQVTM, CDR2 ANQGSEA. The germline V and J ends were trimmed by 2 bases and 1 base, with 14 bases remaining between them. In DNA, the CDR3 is TGCAGCGTTGAAATTAAACAAAGAGGGAACACCGGGGAGCTGTTTTTT. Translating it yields CSVEIKQRGNTGELFF.

CDR3 loop: CSVHLGITGTGAFF. DNA for the CDR3: TGCAGCGTCCACTTAGGAATTACCGGGACCGGAGCTTTCTTT. The chain employs TRBV29-1 and TRBJ1-1, with D possibly TRBD1 on 5 matching bases. Per the germline V gene, CDR1 is SQVTM and CDR2 is ANQGSEA. The CDR3 spans 14 residues. V was shortened by 6 bases and J by 10 bases, with 24 bases between the two germline ends. Filled out from reference TRBV29-1 and TRBJ1-1, the complete variable domain reads SAVISQKPSRDICQRGTSLTIQCQVDSQVTMMFWYRQQPGQSLTLIATANQGSEATYESGFVIDKFPISRPNLTFSTLTVSNMSPEDSSIYLCSVHLGITGTGAFFGQGTRLTVV.

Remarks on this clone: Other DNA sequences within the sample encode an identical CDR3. The chain's CDR3 is CASSQDRGGADTQYF. The CDR3 DNA reads as TGCGCCAGCAGCCAAGATCGGGGGGGCGCAGATACGCAGTATTTT. This chain links TRBV4-3 with TRBJ2-3, with TRBD2 identical over 8 bases. V shed 0 bases, J shed 4 bases, and the junction held 3 bases outside the gene matches. Germline CDR1 LGHNA, CDR2 YSLEER. This CDR3 region has 15 residues.

Here the CDR3 DNA reads TGCGCCAGCAGCCAAGGGATTGACAGGGGTTTAGGAGATACGCAGTATTTT. Translated: CASSQGIDRGLGDTQYF. V is TRBV4-1 and J is TRBJ2-3; TRBD1 aligns across 8 bases. V lost 1 base and J lost 5; bases outside the gene matches: 11. The CDR3 contains 17 residues. The germline V gene has CDR1 MGHRA and CDR2 YSYEKL.

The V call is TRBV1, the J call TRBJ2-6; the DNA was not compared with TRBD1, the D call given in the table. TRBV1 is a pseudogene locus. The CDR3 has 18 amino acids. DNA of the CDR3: TGCACCAGCAGCATATCGTGTTTGTCACAAAGTCGGGCCAACGTCCTGACTTTC. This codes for CTSSISCLSQSRANVLTF.

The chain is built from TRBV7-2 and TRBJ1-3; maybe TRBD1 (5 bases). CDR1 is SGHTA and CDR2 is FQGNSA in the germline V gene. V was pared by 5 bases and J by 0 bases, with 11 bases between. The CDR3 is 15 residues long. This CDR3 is CASSPQEFSGNTIYF. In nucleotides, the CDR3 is TGTGCCAGCAGCCCACAGGAGTTCTCTGGAAACACCATATATTTT.

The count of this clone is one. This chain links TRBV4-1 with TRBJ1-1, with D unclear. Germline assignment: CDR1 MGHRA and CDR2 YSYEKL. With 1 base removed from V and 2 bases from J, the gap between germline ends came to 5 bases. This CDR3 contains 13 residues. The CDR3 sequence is CASSQGINTEAFF. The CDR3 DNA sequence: TGCGCCAGCAGCCAAGGAATAAACACTGAAGCTTTCTTT.

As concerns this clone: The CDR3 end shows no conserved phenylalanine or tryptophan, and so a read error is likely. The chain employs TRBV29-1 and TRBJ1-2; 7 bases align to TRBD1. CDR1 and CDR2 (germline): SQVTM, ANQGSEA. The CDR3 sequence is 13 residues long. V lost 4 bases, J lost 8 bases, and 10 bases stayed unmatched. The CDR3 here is CSVVVEGAKGYTL. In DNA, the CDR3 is TGCAGCGTTGTAGTTGAGGGGGCGAAAGGCTACACCCTC.